These 16 T cell receptor beta chains came from one sample sequenced in a study of T cell responses to AZD1222 COVID-19 vaccine. Only in-frame clones appear in the TCRdb table, and some are missing; sequencing was by immunoSEQ multiplex PCR. The table includes 150,000 or so clones, more than 85% detected once. Sequenced here: peripheral blood, sampled on day 0 of AZD1222 vaccination. These TCRs come from an adult in good health.

This clone was found a few times. The chain joins TRBV7-6 to TRBJ1-2; TRBD1 aligns across 9 bases. Trimming cost V 3 bases and J 8 bases; bases outside gene matches: 4. CDR3 length: 13 residues. The germline V gene encodes CDR1 SGHVS and CDR2 FNYEAQ. The CDR3 sequence: CASSFRDRDGYTF. The CDR3 nucleotides are TGTGCCAGCAGCTTCCGGGACAGGGACGGCTACACCTTC.

CDR3 protein: CASSQVIRDEQYF. The DNA of the CDR3 is TGTGCCAGCAGCCAAGTAATCCGGGACGAGCAGTACTTC. The chain carries TRBV14 and TRBJ2-7; D ambiguous. The V and J ends lost 1 base and 5 bases respectively, with 9 bases between them. Germline loops: CDR1 SGHDN, CDR2 FVKESK. The CDR3 spans 13 residues.

This rearrangement joins TRBV3-1 (or the pseudogene TRBV3-2) to TRBJ2-1; either TRBD1 or TRBD2 may fit D (6 bases each). Germline-derived CDR1 and CDR2 are LGHDT and YNNKEL (reference sequence). The CDR3 extends over 17 amino acids. The germline V and J ends were trimmed by 4 bases and 4 bases, with 20 bases remaining between them. As DNA, the CDR3 is TGTGCCAGCAGCCTCTCACCGGGGGCGGGAAGATACAATGAGCAGTTCTTC. Translating gives CASSLSPGAGRYNEQFF.

This chain joins TRBV6-5 and TRBJ2-7, with 9 bases lining up with TRBD1. Trimming removed 5 bases from V and 3 bases from J; junction bases left unmatched: 8. CDR3 length: 15 residues. Germline V CDR1 and CDR2: MNHEY, SVGAGI. The CDR3 sequence: CASSRDRAMSYEQYF. The CDR3 DNA reads as TGTGCCAGCAGTAGGGACAGGGCGATGAGCTACGAGCAGTACTTC.

Only a few counts were recorded for this clone. The chain is built from TRBV7-2 and TRBJ1-6, with D perhaps TRBD1 (6 bases). CDR1 is SGHTA and CDR2 is FQGNSA in the germline V gene. Deletions cut 4 bases from V and 6 bases from J, with 13 bases between. The CDR3 covers 15 residues. The CDR3 loop is CASSSQTGINSPLHF. The CDR3 DNA reads TGTGCCAGCAGCTCGCAAACAGGGATTAATTCACCCCTCCACTTT.

The rearrangement uses TRBV30 and TRBJ1-2; possibly TRBD1 for D (6 bases). Germline V gene sequence: CDR1 GTSNPN, CDR2 SVGIG (reference sequence). V was clipped by 1 base and J by 8 bases, with 17 bases between them. This CDR3 is built from 14 residues. The CDR3: CAWSALGQFGGYTF. CDR3 coding DNA: TGTGCCTGGAGTGCCCTCGGACAGTTTGGAGGCTACACCTTC.

V is TRBV5-1 and J is TRBJ2-3, with D perhaps assigned TRBD1 or TRBD2 (6 bases each). CDR3 length equals 16 residues. The V gene lost 2 bases and the J gene lost 5 bases, with 18 bases spanning the gap. Germline lookup yields CDR1 SGHRS and CDR2 YFSETQ. This chain's CDR3 is CASSFLGTTGVDTQYF. The CDR3 DNA reads as TGCGCCAGCAGCTTCCTCGGGACAACGGGGGTAGATACGCAGTATTTT.

This chain uses TRBV15 with TRBJ2-7; the D is unclear. Trimming removed 0 bases at V and 6 bases at J, with 6 bases between. The germline gives CDR1 LNHNV, CDR2 YYDKDF (reference sequence). The CDR3 is 12 residues long. CDR3 amino acids: CATSRDGSEQYF. CDR3 bases: TGTGCCACCAGCAGAGATGGTTCCGAGCAGTACTTC.

This chain links TRBV6-5 with TRBJ1-1; D gene uncertain. Germline lookup yields CDR1 MNHEY and CDR2 SVGAGI. The ends were cut back, 8 bases at V and 1 base at J, with 11 bases in the middle. This CDR3 is built from 13 residues. The CDR3 sequence is CASSRVENTEAFF. The CDR3 nucleotides are TGTGCCAGCTCCCGGGTGGAGAACACTGAAGCTTTCTTT.

The chain carries TRBV5-1 and TRBJ2-2, with D possibly TRBD2 on 6 matching bases. Germline V gene data show CDR1 as SGHRS and CDR2 as YFSETQ. CDR3 length equals 14 residues. The CDR3 spells CASCREEGTGELFF. Here the CDR3 DNA reads TGCGCGAGCTGTAGGGAGGAAGGAACCGGGGAGCTGTTTTTT.

V gene TRBV14 combines with J gene TRBJ2-1; the D gene is possibly TRBD1 (6 bases). Germline CDR1 and CDR2: SGHDN and FVKESK. CDR3 length: 13 residues. V lost 0 bases and J lost 16, with 16 bases in between. The CDR3 protein is CASSQDDRRGCFF. The CDR3 nucleotides read TGTGCCAGCAGCCAAGATGATCGCAGGGGCTGCTTCTTC.

The chain uses TRBV4-3 and TRBJ1-1; no firm D call. V was shortened by 4 bases and J by 5 bases, with 11 bases between the two germline ends. The CDR3 is 13 residues long. CDR1 is LGHNA, CDR2 YSLEER, per germline. This CDR3 reads CASSPIGATEAFF. The CDR3 DNA follows: TGCGCCAGCAGCCCTATCGGAGCAACTGAAGCTTTCTTT.

The rearrangement joins TRBV7-2 to TRBJ1-5; D is possibly TRBD1 (5 bases). Germline V gene lookup returns CDR1 SGHTA and CDR2 FQGNSA. This CDR3 contains 15 residues. V was shortened by 7 bases and J by 1 base, with 14 bases between the two germline ends. The CDR3 bases are TGTGCCAGCACATTGTCGGGGGGAAGCAATCAGCCCCAGCATTTT. Translated, it gives CASTLSGGSNQPQHF.

The chain employs TRBV5-1 and TRBJ2-7, with 8 positions matching TRBD1. The CDR3 contains 15 residues. V gave up 0 bases and J gave up 0 bases; unmatched junction bases: 2. CDR1 SGHRS and CDR2 YFSETQ come from the germline V gene. Here the CDR3 reads CASSLGQGPSYEQYF. In nucleotides, the CDR3 is TGCGCCAGCAGCTTGGGACAGGGGCCCTCCTACGAGCAGTACTTC. The full variable domain, its missing parts supplied by reference TRBV5-1 and TRBJ2-7, is KAGVTQTPRYLIKTRGQQVTLSCSPISGHRSVSWYQQTPGQGLQFLFEYFSETQRNKGNFPGRFSGRQFSNSRSEMNVSTLELGDSALYLCASSLGQGPSYEQYFGPGTRLTVT.

This clone showed up just once. This rearrangement joins TRBV18 to TRBJ1-2; 7 bases line up with TRBD1. Germline trimming cut 0 bases from V and 8 bases from J; bases unmatched to any gene: 9. Germline-derived CDR1 and CDR2 are KGHSH and LQKENI. The CDR3 extends over 15 amino acids. CDR3 nucleotides: TGTGCCAGCTCACCACCCTCCGGACAGGTCGGGGGCTACACCTTC. It translates to CASSPPSGQVGGYTF.

The rearrangement joins TRBV28 to TRBJ2-1; no clear D. This CDR3 contains 16 residues. V was trimmed by 1 base and J by 0 bases, leaving 10 bases between them. From germline, CDR1 is MDHEN and CDR2 SYDVKM. The CDR3 sequence: CASSLFRQSSYNEQFF. The CDR3 bases are TGTGCCAGCAGTTTATTCCGGCAGAGCTCCTACAATGAGCAGTTCTTC.